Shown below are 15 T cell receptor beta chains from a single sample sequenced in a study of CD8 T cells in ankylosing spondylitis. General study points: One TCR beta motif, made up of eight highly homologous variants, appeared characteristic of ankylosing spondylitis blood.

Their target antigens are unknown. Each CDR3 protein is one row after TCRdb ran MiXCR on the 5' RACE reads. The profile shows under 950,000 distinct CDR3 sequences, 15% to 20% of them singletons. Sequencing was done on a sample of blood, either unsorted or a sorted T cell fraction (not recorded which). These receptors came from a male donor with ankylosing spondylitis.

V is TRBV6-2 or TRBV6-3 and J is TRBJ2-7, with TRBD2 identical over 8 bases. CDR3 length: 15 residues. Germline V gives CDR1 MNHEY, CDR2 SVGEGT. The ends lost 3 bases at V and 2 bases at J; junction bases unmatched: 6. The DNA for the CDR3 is TGTGCCAGCAGTTATTATGACGGGAGGGCCTACGAGCAGTACTTC. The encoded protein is CASSYYDGRAYEQYF.

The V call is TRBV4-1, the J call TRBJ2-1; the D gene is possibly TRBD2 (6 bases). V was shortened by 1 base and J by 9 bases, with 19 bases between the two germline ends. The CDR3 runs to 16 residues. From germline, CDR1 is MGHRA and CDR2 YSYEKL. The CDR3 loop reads CASSQGRGPAGFEQFF. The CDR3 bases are TGCGCCAGCAGCCAAGGGAGGGGCCCCGCGGGATTTGAGCAGTTCTTC.

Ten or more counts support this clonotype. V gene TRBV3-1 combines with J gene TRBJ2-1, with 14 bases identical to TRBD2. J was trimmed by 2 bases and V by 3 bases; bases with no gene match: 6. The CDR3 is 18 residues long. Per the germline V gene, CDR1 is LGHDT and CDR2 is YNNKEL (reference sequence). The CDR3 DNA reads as TGTGCCAGCAGCCAGCCCGGGACTAGCGGGGGCCCCTACAATGAGCAGTTCTTC. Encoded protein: CASSQPGTSGGPYNEQFF.

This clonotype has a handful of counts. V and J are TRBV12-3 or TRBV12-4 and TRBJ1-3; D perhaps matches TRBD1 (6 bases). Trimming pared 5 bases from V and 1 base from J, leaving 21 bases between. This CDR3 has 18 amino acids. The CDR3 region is CASSGPGVPLWSGNTIYF. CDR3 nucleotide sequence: TGTGCCAGCAGTGGCCCAGGGGTCCCGCTCTGGTCTGGAAACACCATATATTTT.

The CDR3 loop is CASRRTGSTQETQYF. The CDR3 bases are TGTGCCAGCAGACGGACAGGGAGTACGCAAGAGACCCAGTACTTC. The chain joins TRBV7-2 to TRBJ2-5; 8 bases fit TRBD1. Trimming removed 6 bases from V and 2 bases from J; junction bases left unmatched: 8. This CDR3 comprises 15 residues. Germline values: CDR1 SGHTA, CDR2 FQGNSA.

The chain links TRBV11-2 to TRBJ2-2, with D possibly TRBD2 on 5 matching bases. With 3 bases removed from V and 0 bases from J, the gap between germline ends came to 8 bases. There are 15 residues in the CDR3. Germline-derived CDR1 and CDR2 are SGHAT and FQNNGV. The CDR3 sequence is CASSLLATNTGELFF. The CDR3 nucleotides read TGTGCCAGCAGCTTGTTAGCGACGAACACCGGGGAGCTGTTTTTT.

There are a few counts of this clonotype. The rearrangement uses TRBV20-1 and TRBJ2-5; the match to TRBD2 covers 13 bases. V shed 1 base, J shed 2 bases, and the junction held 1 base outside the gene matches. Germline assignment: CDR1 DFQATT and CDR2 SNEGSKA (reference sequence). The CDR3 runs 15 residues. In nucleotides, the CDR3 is TGCAGTGCTAGAGTGGGACTAGCGGGACAAGAGACCCAGTACTTC. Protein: CSARVGLAGQETQYF.

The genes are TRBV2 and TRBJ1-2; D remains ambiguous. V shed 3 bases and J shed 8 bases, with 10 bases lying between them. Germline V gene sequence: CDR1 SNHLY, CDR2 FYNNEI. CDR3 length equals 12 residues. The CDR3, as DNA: TGTGCCAGCAGTGACCGTCTAAGGGGCTACACCTTC. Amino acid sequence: CASSDRLRGYTF.

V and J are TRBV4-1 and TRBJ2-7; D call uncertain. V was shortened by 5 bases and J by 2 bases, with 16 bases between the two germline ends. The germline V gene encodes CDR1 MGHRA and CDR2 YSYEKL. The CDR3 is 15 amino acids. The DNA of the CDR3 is TGCGCCAGCAGCTTTGGCCTAGGGTCCCCCTACGAGCAGTACTTC. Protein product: CASSFGLGSPYEQYF.

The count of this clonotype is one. The CDR3 bases are TGTGCCAGCAGCTTCCAGCGAGGGGAGCAGTACTTC. Its protein is CASSFQRGEQYF. The chain joins TRBV7-9 to TRBJ2-7; weak D call: TRBD2 (5 bases). The CDR3 extends over 12 amino acids. Deletions cut 3 bases from V and 7 bases from J, with 10 bases between. CDR1 and CDR2 (germline): SEHNR, FQNEAQ (reference sequence).

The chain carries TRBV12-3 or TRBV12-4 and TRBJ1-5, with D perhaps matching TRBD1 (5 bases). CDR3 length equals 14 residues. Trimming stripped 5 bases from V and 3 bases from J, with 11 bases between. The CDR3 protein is CASSTQGNNQPQHF. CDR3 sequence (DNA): TGTGCCAGCAGTACTCAGGGAAACAATCAGCCCCAGCATTTT.

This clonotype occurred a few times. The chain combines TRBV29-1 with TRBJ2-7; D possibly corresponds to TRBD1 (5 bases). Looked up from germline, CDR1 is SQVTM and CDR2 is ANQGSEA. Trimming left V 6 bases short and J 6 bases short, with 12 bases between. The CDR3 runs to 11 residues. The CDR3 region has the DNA TGCAGCGTCTCTACAGGTCGCGAGCAGTACTTC. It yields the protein CSVSTGREQYF.

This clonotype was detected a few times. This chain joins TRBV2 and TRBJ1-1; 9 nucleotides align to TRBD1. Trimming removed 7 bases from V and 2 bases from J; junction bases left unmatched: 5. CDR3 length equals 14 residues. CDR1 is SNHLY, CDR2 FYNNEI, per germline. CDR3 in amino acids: CASKYRGQNTEAFF. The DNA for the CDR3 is TGTGCCAGCAAGTACAGGGGGCAAAACACTGAAGCTTTCTTT.

The CDR3 DNA reads as TGTGCCAGCAGCTTAGTTCGTCCACCGGGGGTTACTGAAGCTTTCTTT. Its translation is CASSLVRPPGVTEAFF. The chain uses TRBV7-2 and TRBJ1-1; the D gene is possibly TRBD1 (5 bases). V lost 1 base and J lost 5, with 17 bases in between. Germline V gene lookup returns CDR1 SGHTA and CDR2 FQGNSA. The CDR3 extends over 16 amino acids.

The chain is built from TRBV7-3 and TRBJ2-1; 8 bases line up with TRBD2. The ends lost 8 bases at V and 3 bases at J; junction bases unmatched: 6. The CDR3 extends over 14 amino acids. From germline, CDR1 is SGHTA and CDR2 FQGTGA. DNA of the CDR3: TGTGCCAGCGCCGCCGGGACTAGCTACAATGAGCAGTTCTTC. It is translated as CASAAGTSYNEQFF.